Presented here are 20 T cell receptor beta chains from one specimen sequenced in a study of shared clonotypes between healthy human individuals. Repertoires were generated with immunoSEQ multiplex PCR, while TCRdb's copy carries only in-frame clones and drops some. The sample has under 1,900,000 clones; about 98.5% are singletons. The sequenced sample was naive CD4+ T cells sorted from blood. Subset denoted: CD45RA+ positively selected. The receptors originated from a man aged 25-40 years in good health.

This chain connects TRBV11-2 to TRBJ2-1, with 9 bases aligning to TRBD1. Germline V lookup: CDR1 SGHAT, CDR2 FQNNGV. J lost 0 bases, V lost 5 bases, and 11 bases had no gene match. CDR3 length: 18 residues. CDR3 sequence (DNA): TGTGCCAGCAGCCGCGTCACAGGGGGCGCGTTCTCCTACAATGAGCAGTTCTTC. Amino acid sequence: CASSRVTGGAFSYNEQFF.

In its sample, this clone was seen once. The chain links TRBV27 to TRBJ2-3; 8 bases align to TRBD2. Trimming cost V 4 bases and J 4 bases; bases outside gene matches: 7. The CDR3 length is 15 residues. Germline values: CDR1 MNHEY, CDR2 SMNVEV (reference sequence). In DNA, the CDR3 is TGTGCCAGCAGTTACGCGGGACTAGTTGCAGATACGCAGTATTTT. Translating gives CASSYAGLVADTQYF.

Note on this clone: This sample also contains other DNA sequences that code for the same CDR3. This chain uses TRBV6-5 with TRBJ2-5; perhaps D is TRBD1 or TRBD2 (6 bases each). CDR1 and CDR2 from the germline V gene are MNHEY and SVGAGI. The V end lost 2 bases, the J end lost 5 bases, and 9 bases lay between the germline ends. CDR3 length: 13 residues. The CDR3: CASSYGGGETQYF. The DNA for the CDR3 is TGTGCCAGCAGTTACGGAGGGGGGGAGACCCAGTACTTC.

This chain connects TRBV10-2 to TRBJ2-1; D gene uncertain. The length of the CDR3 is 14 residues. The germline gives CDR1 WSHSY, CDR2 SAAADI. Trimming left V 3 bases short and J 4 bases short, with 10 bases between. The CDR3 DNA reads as TGCGCCAGCAGTGATGCACAGCTTTACAATGAGCAGTTCTTC. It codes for CASSDAQLYNEQFF.

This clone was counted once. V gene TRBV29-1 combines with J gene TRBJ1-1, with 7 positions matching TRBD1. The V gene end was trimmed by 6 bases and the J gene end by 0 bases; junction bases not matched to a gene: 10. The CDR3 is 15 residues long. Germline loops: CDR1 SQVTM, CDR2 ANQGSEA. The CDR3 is CSVTPRQGMNTEAFF. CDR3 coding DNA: TGCAGCGTAACGCCCCGACAGGGCATGAACACTGAAGCTTTCTTT.

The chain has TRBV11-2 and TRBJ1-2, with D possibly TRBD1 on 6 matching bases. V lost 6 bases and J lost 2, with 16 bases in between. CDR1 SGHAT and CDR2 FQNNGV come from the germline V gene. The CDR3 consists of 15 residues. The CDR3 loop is CASSFTSTGNYGYTF. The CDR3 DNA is TGTGCCAGCAGTTTTACGTCGACAGGAAACTATGGCTACACCTTC.

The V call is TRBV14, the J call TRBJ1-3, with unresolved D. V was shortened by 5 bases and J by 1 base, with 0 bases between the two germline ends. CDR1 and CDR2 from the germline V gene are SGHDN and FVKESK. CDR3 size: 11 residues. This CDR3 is CASSSGNTIYF. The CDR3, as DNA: TGTGCCAGCAGCTCTGGAAACACCATATATTTT.

CDR3 in amino acids: CASSQTVSQETQYF. The CDR3 DNA reads as TGCGCCAGCAGTCAAACGGTAAGCCAAGAGACCCAGTACTTC. This chain uses TRBV23-1 with TRBJ2-5; no clear D. TRBV23-1 is classed as an ORF, of uncertain function. The CDR3 totals 14 residues. With 2 bases removed from V and 1 base from J, the gap between germline ends came to 8 bases.

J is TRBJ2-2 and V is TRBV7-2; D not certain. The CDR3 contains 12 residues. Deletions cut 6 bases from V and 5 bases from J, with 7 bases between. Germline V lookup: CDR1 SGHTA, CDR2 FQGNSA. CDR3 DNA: TGTGCCAGCAGAGGACCAACCGGGGAGCTGTTTTTT. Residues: CASRGPTGELFF.

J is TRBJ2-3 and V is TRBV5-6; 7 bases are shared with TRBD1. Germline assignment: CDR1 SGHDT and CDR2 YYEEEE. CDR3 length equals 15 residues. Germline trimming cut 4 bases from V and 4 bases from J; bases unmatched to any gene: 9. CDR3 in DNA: TGTGCCAGCAGCCGGGGACAGCTCGGGTCAGATACGCAGTATTTT. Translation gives CASSRGQLGSDTQYF.

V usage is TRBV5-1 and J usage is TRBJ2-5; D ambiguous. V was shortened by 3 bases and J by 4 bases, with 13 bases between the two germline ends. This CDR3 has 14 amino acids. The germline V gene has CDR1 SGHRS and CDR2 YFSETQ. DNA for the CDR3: TGCGCCAGCAGCTCCTCCGATACAAGAGAGACCCAGTACTTC. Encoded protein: CASSSSDTRETQYF.

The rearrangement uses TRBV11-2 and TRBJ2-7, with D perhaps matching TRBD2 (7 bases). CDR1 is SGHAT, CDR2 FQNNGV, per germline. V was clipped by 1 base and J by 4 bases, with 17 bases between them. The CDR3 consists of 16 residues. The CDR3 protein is CASSLALGGGRYEQYF. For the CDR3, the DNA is TGTGCCAGCAGCTTAGCTCTTGGGGGGGGCCGATACGAGCAGTACTTC.

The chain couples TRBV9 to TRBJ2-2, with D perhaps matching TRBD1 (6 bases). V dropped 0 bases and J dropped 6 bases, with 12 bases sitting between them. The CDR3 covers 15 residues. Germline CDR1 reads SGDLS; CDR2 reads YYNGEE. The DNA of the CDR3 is TGTGCCAGCAGCGTAGCCCAGGGGATTGCCGGGGAGCTGTTTTTT. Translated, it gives CASSVAQGIAGELFF.

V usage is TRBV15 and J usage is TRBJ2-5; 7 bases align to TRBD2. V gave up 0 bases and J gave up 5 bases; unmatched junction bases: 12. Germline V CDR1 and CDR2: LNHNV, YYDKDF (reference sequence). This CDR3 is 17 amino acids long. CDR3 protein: CATSRDYFSREGETQYF. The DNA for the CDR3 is TGTGCCACCAGCAGAGATTATTTCTCGAGGGAGGGGGAGACCCAGTACTTC.

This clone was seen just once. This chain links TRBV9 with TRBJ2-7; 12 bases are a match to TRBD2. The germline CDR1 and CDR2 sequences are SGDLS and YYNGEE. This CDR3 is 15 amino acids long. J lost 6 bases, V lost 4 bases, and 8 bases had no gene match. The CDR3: CASSLLAGGPSEQYF. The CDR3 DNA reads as TGTGCCAGCAGCCTCCTAGCGGGAGGGCCCTCCGAGCAGTACTTC.

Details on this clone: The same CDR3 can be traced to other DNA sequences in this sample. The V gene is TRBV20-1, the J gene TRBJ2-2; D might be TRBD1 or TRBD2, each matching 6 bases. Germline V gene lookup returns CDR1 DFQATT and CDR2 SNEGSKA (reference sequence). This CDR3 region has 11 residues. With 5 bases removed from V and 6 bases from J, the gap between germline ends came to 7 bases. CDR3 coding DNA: TGCAGTGCTGGGGGGCCCGGGGAGCTGTTTTTT. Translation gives CSAGGPGELFF.

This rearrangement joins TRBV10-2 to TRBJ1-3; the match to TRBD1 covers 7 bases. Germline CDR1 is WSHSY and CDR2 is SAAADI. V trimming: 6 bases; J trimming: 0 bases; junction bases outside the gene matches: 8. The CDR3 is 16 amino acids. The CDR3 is CASRSTGFYSGNTIYF. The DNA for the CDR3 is TGCGCCAGCAGATCGACAGGGTTCTACTCTGGAAACACCATATATTTT.

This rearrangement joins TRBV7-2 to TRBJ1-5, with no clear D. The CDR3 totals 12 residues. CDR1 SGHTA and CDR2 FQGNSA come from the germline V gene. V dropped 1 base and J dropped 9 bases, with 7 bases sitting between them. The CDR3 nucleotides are TGTGCCAGCAGCTTAGTGGATCTGCCCCAGCATTTT. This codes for CASSLVDLPQHF.

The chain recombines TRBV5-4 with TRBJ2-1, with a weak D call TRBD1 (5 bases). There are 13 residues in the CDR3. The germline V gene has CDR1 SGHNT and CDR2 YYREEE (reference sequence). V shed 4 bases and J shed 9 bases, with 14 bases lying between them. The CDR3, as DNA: TGTGCCAGCAGCGGGGCAGGGATAGGTGAGCAGTTCTTC. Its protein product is CASSGAGIGEQFF.

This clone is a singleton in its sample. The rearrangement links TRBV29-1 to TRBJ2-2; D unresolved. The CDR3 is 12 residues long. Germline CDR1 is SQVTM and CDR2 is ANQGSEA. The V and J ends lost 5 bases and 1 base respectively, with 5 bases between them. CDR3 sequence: CSVYRNTGELFF. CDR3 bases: TGCAGCGTTTACAGGAACACCGGGGAGCTGTTTTTT.